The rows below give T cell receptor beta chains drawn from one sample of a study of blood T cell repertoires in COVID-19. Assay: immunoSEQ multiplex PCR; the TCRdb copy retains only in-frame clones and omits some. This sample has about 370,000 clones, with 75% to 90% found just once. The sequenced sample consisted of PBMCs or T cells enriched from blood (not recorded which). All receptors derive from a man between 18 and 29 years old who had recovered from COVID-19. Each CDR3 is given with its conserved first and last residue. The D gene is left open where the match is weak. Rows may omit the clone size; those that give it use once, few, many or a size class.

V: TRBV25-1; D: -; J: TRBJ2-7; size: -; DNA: TGTGCCAGCAGTGAACTCGCCAGTTACGAGCAGTACTTC; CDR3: CASSELASYEQYF
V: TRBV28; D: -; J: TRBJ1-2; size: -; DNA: TGTGCCAGCAGTACATCCATTTCTAAGGGGGGGCAGCGCTATGGCTACACCTTC; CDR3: CASSTSISKGGQRYGYTF
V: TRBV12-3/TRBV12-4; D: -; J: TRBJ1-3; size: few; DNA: TGTGCCAGCAGCCCCAGGAATGGAAACACCATATATTTT; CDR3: CASSPRNGNTIYF
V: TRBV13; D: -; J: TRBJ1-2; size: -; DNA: TGTGCCAGCAGCGATACGGGGGGCAACTATGGCTACACCTTC; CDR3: CASSDTGGNYGYTF
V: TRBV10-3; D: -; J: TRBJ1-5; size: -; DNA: TGTGCCATCAGTGAGAACAGAAATAGCAATCAGCCCCAGCATTTT; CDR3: CAISENRNSNQPQHF
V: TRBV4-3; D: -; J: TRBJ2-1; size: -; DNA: TGCGCCAGCAGCCAAGATCGAGGCAGGGGCCACGTCAATGAGCAGTTCTTC; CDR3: CASSQDRGRGHVNEQFF
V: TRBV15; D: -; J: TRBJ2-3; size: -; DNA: TGTGCCACCACCATAGCTGGTGGAGATACGCAGTATTTT; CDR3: CATTIAGGDTQYF
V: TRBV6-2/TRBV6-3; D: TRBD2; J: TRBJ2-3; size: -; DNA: TGTGCCAGCAGTTATCGACTAGCGGCGCAGTATTTT; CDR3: CASSYRLAAQYF
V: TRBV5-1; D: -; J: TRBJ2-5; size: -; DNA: TGCGCCAGCCGCCCCTCGAGTAGCGTAAAGACCCAGTACTTC; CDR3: CASRPSSSVKTQYF
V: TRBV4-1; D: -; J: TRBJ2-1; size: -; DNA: TGCGCCAGCAGCCACAGGGATGAGCAGTTCTTC; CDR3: CASSHRDEQFF
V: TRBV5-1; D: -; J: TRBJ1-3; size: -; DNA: TGCGCCAGCAGCAAGCAGGGTTCTGGAAACACCATATATTTT; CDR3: CASSKQGSGNTIYF
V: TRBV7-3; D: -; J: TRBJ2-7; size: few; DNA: TGTGCCAGCAGCTTAGGCCCCACCAACGAGCAGTACTTC; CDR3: CASSLGPTNEQYF
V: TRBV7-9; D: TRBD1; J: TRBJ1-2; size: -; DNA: TGTGCCAGCAGCTTAGGGGGAACAGGGGGCAGCTATGGCTACACCTTC; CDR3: CASSLGGTGGSYGYTF
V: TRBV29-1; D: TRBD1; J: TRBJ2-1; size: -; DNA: TGCAGCGTCGACCTGACAGGGGGAAGCAATGAGCAGTTCTTC; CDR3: CSVDLTGGSNEQFF
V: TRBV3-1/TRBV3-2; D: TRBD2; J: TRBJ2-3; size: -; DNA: TGTGCCAGCAGCCCCCTCCTAGCGGGGGGCACAGATACGCAGTATTTT; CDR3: CASSPLLAGGTDTQYF
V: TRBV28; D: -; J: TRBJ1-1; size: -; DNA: TGTGCCAGCAGTTTGAGGCCTAACACTGAAGCTTTCTTT; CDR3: CASSLRPNTEAFF
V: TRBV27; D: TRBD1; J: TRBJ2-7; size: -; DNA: TGTGCCAGCAGTGCCATTGGACAGGGGAACTACGAGCAGTACTTC; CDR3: CASSAIGQGNYEQYF
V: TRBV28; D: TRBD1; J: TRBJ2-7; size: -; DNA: TGTGCCAGCAGCTCGACAGGGCGGTTATGGGAGCAGTACTTC; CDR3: CASSSTGRLWEQYF
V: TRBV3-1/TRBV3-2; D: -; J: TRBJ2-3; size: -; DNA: TGTGCCAGCAGCCTTCGGTCTAATTACACAGATACGCAGTATTTT; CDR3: CASSLRSNYTDTQYF
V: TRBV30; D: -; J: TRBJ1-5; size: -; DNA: TGTGCCCCCTCAGTGAATCAGCCCCAGCATTTT; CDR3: CAPSVNQPQHF
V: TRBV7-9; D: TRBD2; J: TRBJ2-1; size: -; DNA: TGTGCCTTCCAAAGAGCGGGAGACCTCTCCTACAATGAGCAGTTCTTC; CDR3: CAFQRAGDLSYNEQFF
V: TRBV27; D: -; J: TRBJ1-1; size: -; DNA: TGTGCCAGCAGTTTAAAGTTGAGCACTGAAGCTTTCTTT; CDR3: CASSLKLSTEAFF
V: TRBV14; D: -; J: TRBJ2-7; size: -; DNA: TGTGCCAGCACCAGCGGGCATAGCTCCTACGAGCAGTACTTC; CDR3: CASTSGHSSYEQYF
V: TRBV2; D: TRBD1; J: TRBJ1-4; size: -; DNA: TGTGCCAGCAGTGAATCGGTCCCGGGACAGGCCGGGCGAGAAAAACTGTTTTTT; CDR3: CASSESVPGQAGREKLFF
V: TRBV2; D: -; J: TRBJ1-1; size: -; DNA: TGTGCCAGCAGTGACCCCCGGTTTTATACTGAAGCTTTCTTT; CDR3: CASSDPRFYTEAFF
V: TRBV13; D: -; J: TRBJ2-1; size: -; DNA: TGTGCCAGCAGCTCCGGGACCGGGGGAAGCTCCTACAATGAGCAGTTCTTC; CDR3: CASSSGTGGSSYNEQFF
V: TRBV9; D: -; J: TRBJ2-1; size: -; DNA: TGTGCCAGCAGCGTAGGTAGCAATGAGCAGTTCTTC; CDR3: CASSVGSNEQFF
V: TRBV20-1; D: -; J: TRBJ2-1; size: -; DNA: TGCAGTGCTAGTAGCCTAGCGGAGCAGTTCTTC; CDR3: CSASSLAEQFF
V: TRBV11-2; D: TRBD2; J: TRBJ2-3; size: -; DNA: TGTGCCAGCAGCCCCTGGCCGGGGACTAGCGGGGCCACAGATACGCAGTATTTT; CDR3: CASSPWPGTSGATDTQYF
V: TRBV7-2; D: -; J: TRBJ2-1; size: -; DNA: TGTGCCAGCAGCCTCGGCGCAGGCCGCAGCAATGAGCAGTTCTTC; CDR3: CASSLGAGRSNEQFF
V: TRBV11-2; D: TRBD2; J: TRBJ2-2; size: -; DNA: TGTGCCAGCAGCTTAGTAGCGCGGGGGGGCGGCGGGGAGCTGTTTTTT; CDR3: CASSLVARGGGGELFF
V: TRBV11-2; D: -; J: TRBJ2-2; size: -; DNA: TGTGCCAGCAGCACCCTGACAGGGAACACCGGGGAGCTGTTTTTT; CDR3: CASSTLTGNTGELFF
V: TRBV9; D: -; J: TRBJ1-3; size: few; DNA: TGTGCCAGCAGCCTGGACAATCCTGGAAACACCATATATTTT; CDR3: CASSLDNPGNTIYF
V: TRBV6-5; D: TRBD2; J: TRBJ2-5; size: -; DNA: TGTGCCAGCAGTTACTCGGGCGCCGGGAGGGAGACCCAGTACTTC; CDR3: CASSYSGAGRETQYF
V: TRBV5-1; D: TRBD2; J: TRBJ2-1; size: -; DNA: TGCGCCAGCAGCTTTCAAGCGGGGGGCTACAATGAGCAGTTCTTC; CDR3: CASSFQAGGYNEQFF
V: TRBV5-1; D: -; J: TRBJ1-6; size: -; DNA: TGCGCCAGCAGCCCCGCGAGCTCCTATAATTCACCCCTCCACTTT; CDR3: CASSPASSYNSPLHF
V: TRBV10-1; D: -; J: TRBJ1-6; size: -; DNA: TGCGCCAGTGGGATGGGGGGGAATTCACCCCTCCACTTT; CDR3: CASGMGGNSPLHF
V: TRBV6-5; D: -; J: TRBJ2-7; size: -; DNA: TGTGCCAGCAGTTACGCCAGTTCCTACGAGCAGTACTTC; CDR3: CASSYASSYEQYF
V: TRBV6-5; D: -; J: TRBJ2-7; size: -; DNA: TGTGCCAGCAGCCGGGGCTCCTACGAGCAGTACTTC; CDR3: CASSRGSYEQYF
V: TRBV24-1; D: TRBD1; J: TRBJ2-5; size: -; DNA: TGTGCCACCAATCGCGGGACAGGGGGCGAGAACCAAGAGACCCAGTACTTC; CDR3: CATNRGTGGENQETQYF
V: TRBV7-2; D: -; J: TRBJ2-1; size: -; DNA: TGTGCCAGCAGCATCCAGGACATTCGGGAGCAGTTCTTC; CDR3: CASSIQDIREQFF
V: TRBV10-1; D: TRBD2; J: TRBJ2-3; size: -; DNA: TGCGCCAGCAGGAGGGGTGCTAGCGGGGGCGCCACTAGCACAGATACGCAGTATTTT; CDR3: CASRRGASGGATSTDTQYF
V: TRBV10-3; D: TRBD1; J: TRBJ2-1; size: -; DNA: TGTGCCATCAGTGAGACAGGGGGCATCGATGAGCAGTTCTTC; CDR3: CAISETGGIDEQFF
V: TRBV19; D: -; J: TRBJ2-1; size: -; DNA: TGTGCCAGCCTTAGCGAAGACAATGAGCAGTTCTTC; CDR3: CASLSEDNEQFF
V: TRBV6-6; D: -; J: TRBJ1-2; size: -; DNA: TGTGCCAGCAGTCGCCGGGGGTTCTATGGCTACACCTTC; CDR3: CASSRRGFYGYTF
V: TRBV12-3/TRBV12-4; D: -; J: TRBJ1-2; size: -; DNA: TGTGCCAGCAGTCCAGGGAGGGGCTACACCTTC; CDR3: CASSPGRGYTF
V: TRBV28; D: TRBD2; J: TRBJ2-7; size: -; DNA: TGTGCCAGCACCAAAGGCGGGCTAGCGGGTGGATACGAGCAGTACTTC; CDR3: CASTKGGLAGGYEQYF
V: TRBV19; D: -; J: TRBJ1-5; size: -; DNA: TGTGCCAGCTGGGGGGGTTGGGGCAATCAGCCCCAGCATTTT; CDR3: CASWGGWGNQPQHF
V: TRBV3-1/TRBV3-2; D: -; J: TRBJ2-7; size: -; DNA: TGTGCCAGCAGCCAAGCCCCCGGGGGCGAGCAGTACTTC; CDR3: CASSQAPGGEQYF
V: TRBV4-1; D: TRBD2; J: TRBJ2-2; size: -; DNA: TGCGCCAGCAGCCAGGACGACTGGCTAGCGGGGGGTCGGGTCACCGGGGAGCTGTTTTTT; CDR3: CASSQDDWLAGGRVTGELFF
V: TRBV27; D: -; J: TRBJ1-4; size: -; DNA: TGTGCCAGCAGTCTCTCGGACACGCGGGAAAAACTGTTTTTT; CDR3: CASSLSDTREKLFF
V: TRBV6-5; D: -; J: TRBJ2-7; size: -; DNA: TGTGCCAGCAGGAAAACGACAGTTACCTACGAGCAGTACTTC; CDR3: CASRKTTVTYEQYF
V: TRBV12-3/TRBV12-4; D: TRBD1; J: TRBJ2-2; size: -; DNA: TGTGCCAGCAGTAATGACAGGGCCGGGGAGCTGTTTTTT; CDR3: CASSNDRAGELFF
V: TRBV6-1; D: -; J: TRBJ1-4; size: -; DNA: TGTGCCAGCAGTGAACCGGCCGGCCGGGGAGCTAATGAAAAACTGTTTTTT; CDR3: CASSEPAGRGANEKLFF
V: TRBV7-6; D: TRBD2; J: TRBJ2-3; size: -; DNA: TGTGCCAGCAGCTCCGGACTAGCGGGTCGAGGAGATACGCAGTATTTT; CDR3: CASSSGLAGRGDTQYF
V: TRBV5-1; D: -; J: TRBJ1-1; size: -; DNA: TGCGCCAGCAGCTTGTCGGGGGACCCCACTGAAGCTTTCTTT; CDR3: CASSLSGDPTEAFF
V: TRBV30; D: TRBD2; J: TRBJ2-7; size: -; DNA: TGTGCCTGGAGTCGGCTAGCGGGAGTGGGGTACGAGCAGTACTTC; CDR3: CAWSRLAGVGYEQYF
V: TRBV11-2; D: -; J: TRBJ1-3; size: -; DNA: TGTGCCAGCAGCTTAGGACAAGGAAACACCATATATTTT; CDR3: CASSLGQGNTIYF
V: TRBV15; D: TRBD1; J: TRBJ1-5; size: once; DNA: TGTGCCACCAGCAGAGGTACAGGGGGAAATCAGCCCCAGCATTTT; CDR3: CATSRGTGGNQPQHF